This passage covers 5 T cell receptor beta chains from one sample sequenced in a study of identical twins. TCRdb processed the 5' RACE reads anew with MiXCR; each CDR3 protein has one entry. The sample shows 700,000 to 950,000 distinct CDR3 sequences, approximately 13% of them seen only once. These data also featured in a second study, about yellow fever vaccine responses in identical twins.

Sequencing input: PBMCs. These receptors all come from a woman aged 18-30 years in good health.

The rearrangement uses TRBV2 and TRBJ1-4; D unresolved. V lost 4 bases to trimming and J lost 1 base, with 7 bases between them. CDR1 and CDR2 (germline): SNHLY, FYNNEI. The CDR3 consists of 14 residues. CDR3: CASSVGLTNEKLFF. The CDR3 DNA is TGTGCCAGCAGTGTGGGTTTAACTAATGAAAAACTGTTTTTT.

This chain uses TRBV5-1 with TRBJ2-3, with 14 nucleotides matching TRBD2. This CDR3 is built from 18 residues. Germline V CDR1 and CDR2: SGHRS, YFSETQ. The trim removed 0 bases at V and 5 bases at J, leaving 8 bases unmatched. The chain's CDR3 is CASSLASTSGRAGDTQYF. The CDR3 coding sequence is TGCGCCAGCAGCTTGGCTTCGACTAGCGGGAGGGCCGGAGATACGCAGTATTTT. The full variable domain, with the rest looked up from reference TRBV5-1 and TRBJ2-3, is KAGVTQTPRYLIKTRGQQVTLSCSPISGHRSVSWYQQTPGQGLQFLFEYFSETQRNKGNFPGRFSGRQFSNSRSEMNVSTLELGDSALYLCASSLASTSGRAGDTQYFGPGTRLTVL.

This clonotype was picked up a small number of times. The chain couples TRBV3-1 to TRBJ1-6, with 7 bases matching TRBD1. The CDR3 sequence is 16 residues long. Germline-derived CDR1 and CDR2 are LGHDT and YNNKEL (reference sequence). V shed 4 bases and J 12 bases; nucleotides not matched to a gene: 15. Here the CDR3 DNA reads TGTGCCAGCAGCCGAAACGTGGGACAGTTAGGTGGACCCCTCCACTTT. Translation: CASSRNVGQLGGPLHF.

This clonotype was picked up a small number of times. The DNA for the CDR3 is TGTGCCAGCAGCTTAGAGTCACCGTCGGGTGGAAAACTGTTTTTT. Protein product: CASSLESPSGGKLFF. This sequence joins TRBV7-9 and TRBJ1-4; D unclear. This CDR3 contains 15 residues. V shed 1 base and J shed 10 bases, with 16 bases lying between them. Looked up from germline, CDR1 is SEHNR and CDR2 is FQNEAQ (reference sequence).

This clonotype was detected a few times. The chain joins TRBV10-3 to TRBJ2-4; D assignment may be TRBD1 or TRBD2 (7 bases each). Trimming shortened V by 3 bases and J by 2 bases, and 14 bases separated the two germline ends. Germline V CDR1 and CDR2: ENHRY, SYGVKD. The CDR3 contains 16 residues. CDR3 loop: CAISDAGGGPKNIQYF. The CDR3, as DNA: TGTGCCATCAGTGACGCAGGGGGGGGACCCAAAAACATTCAGTACTTC.